Following are 25 T cell receptor beta chains from one sample sequenced in a study of cytomegalovirus exposure and HLA in healthy donors. Primers: 60 Vbeta forward and 13 Jbeta reverse. The method was immunoSEQ multiplex PCR; TCRdb's version includes in-frame clones alone and lacks a portion of them. The table lists under 110,000 clones, about 70% of them singletons. The specimen was PBMCs. The receptors were sampled from a boy younger than 18 in good health and CMV-seronegative.

The chain has TRBV7-2 and TRBJ2-3; 10 bases agree with TRBD2. Looked up from germline, CDR1 is SGHTA and CDR2 is FQGNSA. The V and J ends lost 5 bases and 2 bases, in that order; junction bases with no gene match: 4. The length of the CDR3 is 15 residues. CDR3 protein: CASSGTSAFTDTQYF. CDR3 coding DNA: TGTGCCAGCAGCGGGACTAGCGCGTTCACAGATACGCAGTATTTT.

The chain links TRBV29-1 to TRBJ1-4; 7 bases are shared with TRBD1. The CDR3 consists of 13 residues. V trimming: 7 bases; J trimming: 5 bases; junction bases outside the gene matches: 7. Germline V gene data show CDR1 as SQVTM and CDR2 as ANQGSEA. CDR3: CSGRDSQNEKLFF. The CDR3 nucleotides are TGCAGCGGGAGGGACAGCCAAAATGAAAAACTGTTTTTT.

The chain couples TRBV10-3 to TRBJ2-5, with D maybe TRBD1 (5 bases). The ends were cut back, 6 bases at V and 5 bases at J, with 19 bases in the middle. Germline CDR1 reads ENHRY; CDR2 reads SYGVKD. The CDR3 consists of 15 residues. CDR3 bases: TGTGCCATCAGCGCAAAAGGGGAAGTATGGGAGACCCAGTACTTC. It translates to CAISAKGEVWETQYF.

This clone was counted once. This chain links TRBV2 with TRBJ2-7; 11 nucleotides line up with TRBD1. The germline gives CDR1 SNHLY, CDR2 FYNNEI. V shed 5 bases, J shed 6 bases, and the junction held 3 bases outside the gene matches. This CDR3 is 13 amino acids long. Written as DNA, the CDR3 is TGTGCCAGCAGTACGGACAGGGGGCGCGAGCAGTACTTC. Translated, it gives CASSTDRGREQYF.

This chain joins TRBV10-3 and TRBJ1-1; D call uncertain. Germline lookup yields CDR1 ENHRY and CDR2 SYGVKD. V lost 7 bases and J lost 2, with 8 bases in between. The CDR3 has 12 residues. CDR3 DNA sequence: TGTGCCATCACCTCAGAAAACACTGAAGCTTTCTTT. This gives the protein CAITSENTEAFF.

There are a few counts of this clone. The rearrangement links TRBV19 to TRBJ1-1; no reliable D call. The CDR3 totals 11 residues. Germline CDR1 reads LNHDA; CDR2 reads SQIVND (reference sequence). Trimming removed 7 bases at V and 2 bases at J, with 5 bases between. The CDR3 is CASTHNTEAFF. Written as DNA, the CDR3 is TGTGCCAGTACCCATAACACTGAAGCTTTCTTT.

V is TRBV30 and J is TRBJ2-1, with TRBD1 matching over 8 bases. CDR1 GTSNPN and CDR2 SVGIG come from the germline V gene (reference sequence). V lost 5 bases, J lost 7 bases, and 7 bases stayed unmatched. The CDR3 is 13 residues long. The CDR3 is CAWATGAGNEQFF. For the CDR3, the DNA is TGTGCCTGGGCGACAGGGGCAGGGAATGAGCAGTTCTTC.

The chain combines TRBV2 with TRBJ2-3; possible D gene TRBD2, 6 bases. This CDR3 is 13 amino acids long. The V end lost 4 bases, the J end lost 6 bases, and 11 bases lay between the germline ends. Germline values: CDR1 SNHLY, CDR2 FYNNEI. CDR3: CASSGSGWDTQYF. CDR3 nucleotide sequence: TGTGCCAGCAGTGGAAGCGGGTGGGATACGCAGTATTTT.

The CDR3 DNA reads TGTGCCAGCAGCGCCGGGGACAGACCCTACGAGCAGTACTTC. Protein product: CASSAGDRPYEQYF. V and J are TRBV9 and TRBJ2-7; 7 nucleotides agree with TRBD1. V was clipped by 3 bases and J by 2 bases; unmatched bases: 5. The CDR3 totals 14 residues. CDR1 and CDR2 (germline): SGDLS, YYNGEE.

This clone was seen more than once but under ten times. This CDR3 reads CASSYPGTASYEQYF. CDR3 DNA: TGTGCCAGCAGTTACCCCGGGACTGCCTCCTACGAGCAGTACTTC. The chain couples TRBV6-6 to TRBJ2-7, with D perhaps matching TRBD2 (6 bases). This CDR3 spans 15 amino acids. Germline loops: CDR1 MNHNY, CDR2 SVGAGI (reference sequence). V lost 2 bases and J 0 bases, leaving 11 bases between the germline ends.

The chain recombines TRBV7-3 with TRBJ1-1; D is uncertain. Germline values: CDR1 SGHTA, CDR2 FQGTGA. Trimming took off 5 bases at V and 5 bases at J, with 21 bases between the two ends. The CDR3 has 16 amino acids. CDR3 bases: TGTGCCAGCAGCGCTGTAGCGTCGGTGAGGCGGACTGAAGCTTTCTTT. Protein sequence: CASSAVASVRRTEAFF.

The chain employs TRBV5-1 and TRBJ1-2; TRBD1 might be the D (5 bases). The V gene's germline CDR1 is SGHRS and CDR2 YFSETQ. V gave up 3 bases and J gave up 10 bases, with 13 bases separating them. The length of the CDR3 is 12 residues. CDR3 in amino acids: CASSWQGTDYTF. The CDR3 DNA is TGCGCCAGCAGCTGGCAGGGCACAGACTACACCTTC.

This clone was detected many times. The chain employs TRBV27 and TRBJ1-3; the D gene is possibly TRBD1 (6 bases). The CDR3 sequence is 14 residues long. The V end was cut by 7 bases, the J end by 0 bases, with 10 bases between. Germline CDR1 reads MNHEY; CDR2 reads SMNVEV (reference sequence). The CDR3 reads CASMGARSGNTIYF. The CDR3 DNA sequence: TGTGCCAGCATGGGGGCCCGCTCTGGAAACACCATATATTTT.

The J gene is TRBJ2-7, the V gene TRBV29-1; D unresolved. The CDR3 covers 12 residues. The V end lost 2 bases, the J end lost 4 bases, and 9 bases lay between the germline ends. Germline V gene lookup returns CDR1 SQVTM and CDR2 ANQGSEA. CDR3: CSVEMSRYEQYF. DNA of the CDR3: TGCAGCGTTGAAATGAGTCGTTACGAGCAGTACTTC.

The V gene is TRBV9, the J gene TRBJ1-6, with 9 bases lining up with TRBD1. V was pared by 0 bases and J by 9 bases, with 7 bases of the junction left unmatched. Germline lookup yields CDR1 SGDLS and CDR2 YYNGEE. This CDR3 comprises 16 residues. The CDR3 region is CASSVDLQGAGSPLHF. The CDR3 region has the DNA TGTGCCAGCAGCGTAGATTTACAGGGGGCCGGTTCACCCCTCCACTTT.

V and J are TRBV5-1 and TRBJ2-7; D gene unclear. Germline V gives CDR1 SGHRS, CDR2 YFSETQ. This CDR3 is 15 amino acids long. The V end lost 2 bases, the J end lost 0 bases, and 12 bases lay between the germline ends. As DNA, the CDR3 is TGCGCCAGCAGCTTTGGCCAAGCGAGCTCCTACGAGCAGTACTTC. Residues: CASSFGQASSYEQYF.

The chain couples TRBV28 to TRBJ2-7, with 7 bases aligning to TRBD2. The germline V gene encodes CDR1 MDHEN and CDR2 SYDVKM. This CDR3 has 15 amino acids. V was pared by 6 bases and J by 4 bases, with 12 bases of the junction left unmatched. CDR3 region: CASSPPGGSKYEQYF. The CDR3 region has the DNA TGTGCCAGCAGCCCCCCCGGCGGGAGTAAGTACGAGCAGTACTTC.

This chain uses TRBV10-1 with TRBJ1-4; 7 positions match TRBD1. Germline V gene data show CDR1 as WNHNN and CDR2 as SYGVQD (reference sequence). This CDR3 region has 14 residues. J lost 6 bases, V lost 2 bases, and 3 bases had no gene match. CDR3 DNA sequence: TGCGCCAGCAGTGAGCAGGGGACAGATGAAAAACTGTTTTTT. As protein: CASSEQGTDEKLFF.

The V and J genes are TRBV28 and TRBJ2-5; 8 bases match TRBD2. V lost 6 bases and J lost 5; bases outside the gene matches: 17. The CDR3 extends over 17 amino acids. The V gene's germline CDR1 is MDHEN and CDR2 SYDVKM. This chain's CDR3 is CASSSPRAGALGETQYF. The CDR3 nucleotides read TGTGCCAGCAGCTCCCCAAGAGCGGGGGCGCTGGGGGAGACCCAGTACTTC. Combining the CDR3 with reference TRBV28 and TRBJ2-5 gives the whole variable domain DVKVTQSSRYLVKRTGEKVFLECVQDMDHENMFWYRQDPGLGLRLIYFSYDVKMKEKGDIPEGYSVSREKKERFSLILESASTNQTSMYLCASSSPRAGALGETQYFGPGTRLLVL.

The gene calls are TRBV27 and TRBJ2-5, with 9 bases matching TRBD1. Germline V gene data show CDR1 as MNHEY and CDR2 as SMNVEV (reference sequence). The CDR3 runs to 16 residues. V was clipped by 4 bases and J by 5 bases; unmatched bases: 11. CDR3 protein: CASSSRRGTGLETQYF. The CDR3 DNA is TGTGCCAGCAGTTCGCGGCGCGGGACAGGGTTGGAGACCCAGTACTTC.

This clone was counted once. The DNA of the CDR3 is TGTGCCAGCAGCTTATCAAAGGGGGAGACCCAGTACTTC. Protein: CASSLSKGETQYF. The V and J genes are TRBV7-9 and TRBJ2-5, with a possible D match to TRBD1 (5 bases). The CDR3 covers 13 residues. Germline values: CDR1 SEHNR, CDR2 FQNEAQ (reference sequence). Trimming took 2 bases from V and 5 from J, leaving 9 bases between them.

The chain employs TRBV7-2 and TRBJ1-3; no reliable D call. This CDR3 has 14 residues. Trimming cost V 1 base and J 3 bases, with 7 bases left between them. Germline lookup yields CDR1 SGHTA and CDR2 FQGNSA. This CDR3 is CASSLGAFGNTIYF. The CDR3 DNA is TGTGCCAGCAGCTTAGGGGCCTTTGGAAACACCATATATTTT.

This chain uses TRBV28 with TRBJ1-2; 10 positions agree with TRBD1. Germline-derived CDR1 and CDR2 are MDHEN and SYDVKM. The CDR3 extends over 13 amino acids. The junction had 5 bases not matched to a gene; V was cut back by 5 bases and J by 8 bases. CDR3 sequence reads: CASSADRGLGYTF. CDR3 nucleotides: TGTGCCAGCAGTGCCGACAGGGGGCTAGGCTACACCTTC.

This rearrangement joins TRBV28 to TRBJ2-2; 8 bases are a match to TRBD2. From germline, CDR1 is MDHEN and CDR2 SYDVKM. The trim removed 2 bases at V and 6 bases at J, leaving 11 bases unmatched. The length of the CDR3 is 17 residues. Written as DNA, the CDR3 is TGTGCCAGCAGTTTAAGGACTAGCTCCGGTGGGTCCGGGGAGCTGTTTTTT. The encoded protein is CASSLRTSSGGSGELFF.

V gene TRBV5-1 combines with J gene TRBJ2-1, with 15 bases lining up with TRBD2. Germline CDR1 and CDR2: SGHRS and YFSETQ. V dropped 4 bases and J dropped 10; count of bases not matched to a gene: 3. This CDR3 is built from 14 residues. The CDR3 nucleotides read TGCGCCAGCAGCCCGGGACTAGCGGGAGGCGAGCAGTTCTTC. Its protein is CASSPGLAGGEQFF.